The T cell receptor (beta chain) described here comes from a study of T cells in Graves' hyperthyroidism and ophthalmopathy (dated by TCRdb to between 2019 and 2020). Regarding the study in general: Peripheral blood samples were taken at initial diagnosis, before any treatment was given. To identify distinguishing TCR V-J signatures, a discovery cohort of 90 to 100 patients was used, comprising 40 to 45 with Graves' ophthalmopathy and roughly 60 with stable Graves' hyperthyroidism. Whether ophthalmopathy could be predicted prospectively was tested in an independent validation cohort made up of fewer than 20 hyperthyroidism patients plus 17 patients who later progressed to ophthalmopathy. For training and testing, the 80 to 100 patients in the discovery cohort were randomly divided in a 7:3 ratio. In addition, the study compared T-cell repertoires in thyroid tissue and in blood from several Graves' hyperthyroidism patients. After blood sampling, hyperthyroidism patients were treated with methimazole at a starting dose of 30 mg daily, and ophthalmopathy patients were treated with high-dose intravenous methylprednisolone. The paper describes TCR Vbeta CDR3 sequencing of 135 peripheral blood samples, made up of roughly 40 ophthalmopathy patients, over 70 hyperthyroidism patients and roughly 17 progressor patients.

The CDR3 runs 15 amino acids, cysteine and phenylalanine included. Only the CDR3 part of the read is kept: 45 bases, read in frame from the first base. CDR1 and CDR2 (MNHNY, SVGAGI) derive from the germline V gene (reference sequence). At the junction V is shortened by 0 bases and J by 0 bases; bases outside the gene matches: 1. This clonotype was recorded many times. The specificity of this receptor is unknown. The sample holds no much larger clone one base away, and base qualities are not on file. Hyperthyroidism patients were newly diagnosed, had a disease duration of under 2 months, and were aged 18 to 65 years. The study excluded patients with uncontrolled infections, other autoimmune diseases, pregnancy or lactation. Diagnoses relied on clinical symptoms, serum thyroxine and TRAb, thyroid ultrasound and orbital computed tomography. For progressor patients, blood was drawn at the first diagnosis of hyperthyroidism, before any ophthalmopathy symptoms had appeared. PBMCs were isolated from 7.5 to 10 ml of fresh peripheral blood by Ficoll-Paque density gradient centrifugation. Progressor patients were initially diagnosed with Graves' hyperthyroidism and developed ophthalmopathy during follow-up. Total RNA was extracted with Trizol reagent, and quality was checked on an Agilent 2100 Bioanalyzer.

Results and caveats for the whole study, not just this receptor: A 13 V-J signature model separated ophthalmopathy from stable hyperthyroidism, with just over 85% sensitivity and approximately 81% specificity in cross-validation and 80%/75% in testing. Most expanded thyroid clonotypes (frequency above 0.001) were also detected in blood, suggesting blood repertoires may reflect thyroid immune responses. In validation, the model predicted progression to ophthalmopathy with 55% to 71% sensitivity and about 73% specificity, a median of about 6 months before onset. No statistical method was used to set the sample size in advance, and investigators knew the group allocation.

The TCR beta CDR3 regions were amplified from RNA transcripts. The first round of RT-PCR for the TCR CDR3 was performed with the HTBI primer set and the Qiagen OneStep RT-PCR kit. Libraries were constructed in a second round of multiplex PCR, after which size selection and purification were carried out. Sequencing of the libraries was done on an Illumina HiSeq2000 using paired-end 100 bp reads. The study's processing was this. SOAPnuke was used to process the raw data, with reads discarded if the reads contained adapters or uncalled bases, had a mean Phred below 15, or lacked an exact constant-primer or identifier match. High-quality paired reads were merged using COPE v1.2.5, and each unique nucleotide sequence was defined as a clonotype. MiTCR v1.1 was used to align clonotypes to the IMGT TRBV, TRBD and TRBJ reference segments. Analysis was restricted to V-J combinations with a frequency above 0.0001, which covered approximately 99% of repertoires. The TCS score was defined as the ratio of F50 (clonal expansion) to E x V (chaos), calculated using BLOSUM62-based TCRdist between CDR3 peptides within each V-J. Welch's t-statistics and random forest reduced fewer than 550 V-J features to around 14, which were used in a naive Bayes classifier (R e1071). TCRdb passed the public sequencing reads through fastp at Q25 and MiXCR, retaining productive beta sequences. Entries that share a CDR3 protein sequence are merged under the most common genes and DNA. The V and J calls follow TCRdb's processing rather than the paper's. This sample is represented by under 200,000 distinct CDR3 sequences; about 9.4% of them were singletons. Roughly a fifth of the sample is taken by the ten largest.

The sample consisted of blood. The rearrangement joined TRBV6-6 to TRBJ1-1; the junction holds 7 bases that match TRBD1. The clonotype originates from a woman aged 18-29 years with Graves' hyperthyroidism that later progressed to Graves' ophthalmopathy. The nucleotide sequence reads TGTGCCAGCAGTTACTCGGACAGGATGAACACTGAAGCTTTCTTT. The translation is CASSYSDRMNTEAFF.